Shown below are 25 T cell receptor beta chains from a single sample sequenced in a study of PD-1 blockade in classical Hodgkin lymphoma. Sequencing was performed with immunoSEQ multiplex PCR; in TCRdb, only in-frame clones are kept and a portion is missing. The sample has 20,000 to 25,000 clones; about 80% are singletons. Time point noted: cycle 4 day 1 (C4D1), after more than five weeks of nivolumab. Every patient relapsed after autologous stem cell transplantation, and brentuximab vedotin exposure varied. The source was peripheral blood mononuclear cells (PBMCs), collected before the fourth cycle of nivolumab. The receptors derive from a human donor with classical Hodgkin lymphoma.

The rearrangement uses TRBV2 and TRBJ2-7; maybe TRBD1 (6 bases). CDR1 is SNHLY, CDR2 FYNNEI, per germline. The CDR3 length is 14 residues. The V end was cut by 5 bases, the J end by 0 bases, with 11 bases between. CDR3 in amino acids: CASSPDSYSYEQYF. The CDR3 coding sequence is TGTGCCAGCAGTCCGGACAGTTACTCCTACGAGCAGTACTTC.

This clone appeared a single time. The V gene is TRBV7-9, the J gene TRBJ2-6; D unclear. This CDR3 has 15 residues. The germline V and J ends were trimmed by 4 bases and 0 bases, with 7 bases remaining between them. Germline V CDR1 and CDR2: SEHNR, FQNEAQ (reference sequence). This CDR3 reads CASSSDLSGANVLTF. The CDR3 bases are TGTGCCAGCAGCTCCGACCTCTCTGGGGCCAACGTCCTGACTTTC.

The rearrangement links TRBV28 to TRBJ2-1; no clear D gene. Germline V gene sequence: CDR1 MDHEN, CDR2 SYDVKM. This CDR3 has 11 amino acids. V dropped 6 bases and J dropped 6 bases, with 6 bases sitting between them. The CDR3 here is CASSAPNEQFF. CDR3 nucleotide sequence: TGTGCCAGCAGCGCCCCCAATGAGCAGTTCTTC.

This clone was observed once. CDR3 sequence: CASSARGQGIRNTGELFF. The CDR3 DNA is TGTGCCAGCAGCGCTAGGGGACAGGGAATACGTAACACCGGGGAGCTGTTTTTT. The chain uses TRBV5-5 and TRBJ2-2; 9 nucleotides align to TRBD1. J lost 2 bases, V lost 4 bases, and 12 bases had no gene match. CDR1 SGHKS and CDR2 YYEKEE come from the germline V gene (reference sequence). CDR3 length: 18 amino acids.

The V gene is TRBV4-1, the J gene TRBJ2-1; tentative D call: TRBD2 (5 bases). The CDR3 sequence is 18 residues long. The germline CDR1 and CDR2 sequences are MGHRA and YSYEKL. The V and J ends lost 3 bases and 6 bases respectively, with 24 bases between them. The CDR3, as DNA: TGCGCCAGCAGCCACACCCCTATGAGGAGCGGAGCCAGCAATGAGCAGTTCTTC. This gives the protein CASSHTPMRSGASNEQFF.

The CDR3 DNA reads as TGTGCCAGCAGCACCGGACTAGCGGAAATAGAGACCCAGTACTTC. Translating gives CASSTGLAEIETQYF. The chain has TRBV7-2 and TRBJ2-5, with 10 bases identical to TRBD2. The CDR3 loop spans 15 amino acids. Trimming at V came to 5 bases and at J to 4 bases, leaving 7 bases not matched to a gene. Per germline, CDR1 SGHTA and CDR2 FQGNSA.

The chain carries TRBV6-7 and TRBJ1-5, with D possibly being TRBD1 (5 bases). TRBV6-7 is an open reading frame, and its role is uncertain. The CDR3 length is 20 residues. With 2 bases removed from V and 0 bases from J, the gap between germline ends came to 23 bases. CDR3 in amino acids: CASSYRHLPTVFYSNQPQHF. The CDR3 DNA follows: TGTGCCAGCAGTTACCGCCACCTCCCGACAGTGTTTTATAGCAATCAGCCCCAGCATTTT.

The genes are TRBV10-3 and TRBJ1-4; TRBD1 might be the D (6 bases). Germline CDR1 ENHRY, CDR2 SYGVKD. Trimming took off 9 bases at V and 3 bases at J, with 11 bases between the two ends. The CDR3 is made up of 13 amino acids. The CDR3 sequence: CAIRDNSNEKLFF. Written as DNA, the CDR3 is TGTGCCATAAGGGACAATTCTAATGAAAAACTGTTTTTT.

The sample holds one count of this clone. The CDR3 DNA reads as TGCGCCAGCAGCTTAACGATAAACAGGGAAGCTGAAGCTTTCTTT. Translation gives CASSLTINREAEAFF. The genes are TRBV5-1 and TRBJ1-1, with D perhaps matching TRBD1 (6 bases). Trimming removed 2 bases from V and 6 bases from J, with 17 bases in between. The germline CDR1 and CDR2 sequences are SGHRS and YFSETQ. The CDR3 is 15 residues long.

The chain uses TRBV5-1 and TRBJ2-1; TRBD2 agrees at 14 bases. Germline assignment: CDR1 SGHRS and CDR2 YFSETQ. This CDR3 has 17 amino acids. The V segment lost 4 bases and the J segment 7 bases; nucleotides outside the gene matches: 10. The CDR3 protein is CASSLGTSGSLKNEQFF. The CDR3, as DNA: TGCGCCAGCAGCCTTGGGACTAGCGGGAGTTTAAAGAATGAGCAGTTCTTC.

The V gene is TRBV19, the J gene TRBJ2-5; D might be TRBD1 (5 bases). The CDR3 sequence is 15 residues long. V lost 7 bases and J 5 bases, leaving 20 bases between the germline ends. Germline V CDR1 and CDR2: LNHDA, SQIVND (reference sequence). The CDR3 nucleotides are TGTGCCAGTAACCCGGGCCAGGGTAGGTTGGAGACCCAGTACTTC. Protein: CASNPGQGRLETQYF.

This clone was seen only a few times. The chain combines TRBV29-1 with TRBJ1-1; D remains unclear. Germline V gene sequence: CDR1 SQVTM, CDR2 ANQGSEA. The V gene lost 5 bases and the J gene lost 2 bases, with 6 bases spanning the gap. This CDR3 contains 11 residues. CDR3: CSVRPNTEAFF. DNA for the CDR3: TGCAGCGTTCGTCCAAACACTGAAGCTTTCTTT.

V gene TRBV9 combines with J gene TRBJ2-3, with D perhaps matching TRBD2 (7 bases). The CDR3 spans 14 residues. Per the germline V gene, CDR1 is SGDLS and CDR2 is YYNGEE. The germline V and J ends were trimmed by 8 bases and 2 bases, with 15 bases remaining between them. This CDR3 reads CASGSGGDTDTQYF. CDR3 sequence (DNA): TGTGCCAGTGGGTCGGGGGGCGACACAGATACGCAGTATTTT.

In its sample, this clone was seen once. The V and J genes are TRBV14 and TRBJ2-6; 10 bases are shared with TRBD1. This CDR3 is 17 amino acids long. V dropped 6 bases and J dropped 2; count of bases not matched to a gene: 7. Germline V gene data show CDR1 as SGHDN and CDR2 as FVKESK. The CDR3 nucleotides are TGTGCCAGCAGTACGACAGGGGGCGCTGCTGGGGCCAACGTCCTGACTTTC. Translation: CASSTTGGAAGANVLTF.

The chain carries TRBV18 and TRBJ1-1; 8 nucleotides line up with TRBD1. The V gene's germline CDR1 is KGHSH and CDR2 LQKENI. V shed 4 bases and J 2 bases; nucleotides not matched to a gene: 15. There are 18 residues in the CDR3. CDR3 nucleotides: TGTGCCAGCTCACGTTCCACGGGACAGGTTATGAGAAACACTGAAGCTTTCTTT. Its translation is CASSRSTGQVMRNTEAFF.

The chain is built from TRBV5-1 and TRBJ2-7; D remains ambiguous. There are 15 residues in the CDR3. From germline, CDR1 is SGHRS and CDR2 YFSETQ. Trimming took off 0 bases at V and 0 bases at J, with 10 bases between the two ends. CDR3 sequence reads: CASSLARKSSYEQYF. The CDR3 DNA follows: TGCGCCAGCAGCTTGGCACGGAAAAGCTCCTACGAGCAGTACTTC.

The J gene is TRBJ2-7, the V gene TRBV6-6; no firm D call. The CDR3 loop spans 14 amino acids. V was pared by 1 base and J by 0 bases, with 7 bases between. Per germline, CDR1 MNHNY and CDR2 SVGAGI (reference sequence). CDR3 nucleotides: TGTGCCAGCAGTTACTACCACAGCTCCTACGAGCAGTACTTC. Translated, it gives CASSYYHSSYEQYF.

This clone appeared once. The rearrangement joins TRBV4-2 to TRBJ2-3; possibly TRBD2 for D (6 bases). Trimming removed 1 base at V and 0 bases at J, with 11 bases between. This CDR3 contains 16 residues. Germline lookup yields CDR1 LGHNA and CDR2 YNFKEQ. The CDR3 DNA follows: TGTGCCAGCAGCCAAGTGGCGGGACTTAGCACAGATACGCAGTATTTT. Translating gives CASSQVAGLSTDTQYF.

CDR3 residues: CARERIRTPGQETQYF. CDR3 coding DNA: TGTGCCAGAGAGAGGATCAGGACGCCTGGCCAAGAGACCCAGTACTTC. V usage is TRBV21-1 and J usage is TRBJ2-5. TRBV21-1 is marked as a pseudogene. The CDR3 is 16 residues long.

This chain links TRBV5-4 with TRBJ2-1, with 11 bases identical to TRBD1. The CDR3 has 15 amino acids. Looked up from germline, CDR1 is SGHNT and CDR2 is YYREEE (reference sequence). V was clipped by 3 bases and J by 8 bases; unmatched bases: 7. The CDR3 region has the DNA TGTGCCAGCAGCTCCCGGGACAGGGGGAGTTATGAGCAGTTCTTC. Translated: CASSSRDRGSYEQFF. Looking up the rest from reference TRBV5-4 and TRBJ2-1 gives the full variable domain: ETGVTQSPTHLIKTRGQQVTLRCSSQSGHNTVSWYQQALGQGPQFIFQYYREEENGRGNFPPRFSGLQFPNYSSELNVNALELDDSALYLCASSSRDRGSYEQFFGPGTRLTVL.

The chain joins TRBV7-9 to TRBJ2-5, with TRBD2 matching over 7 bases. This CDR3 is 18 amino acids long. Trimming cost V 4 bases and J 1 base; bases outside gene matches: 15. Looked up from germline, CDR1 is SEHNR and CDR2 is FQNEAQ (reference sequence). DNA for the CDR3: TGTGCCAGCAGCTCCTCTTTAACTAGCGCGGTCGTCCAAGAGACCCAGTACTTC. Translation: CASSSSLTSAVVQETQYF.

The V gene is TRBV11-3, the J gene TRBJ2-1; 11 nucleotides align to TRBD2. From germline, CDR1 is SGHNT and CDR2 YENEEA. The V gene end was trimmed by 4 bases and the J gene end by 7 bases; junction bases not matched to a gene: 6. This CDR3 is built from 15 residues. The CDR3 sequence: CASSSGTSGTNEQFF. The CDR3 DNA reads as TGTGCCAGCAGCTCCGGGACTAGCGGTACGAATGAGCAGTTCTTC.

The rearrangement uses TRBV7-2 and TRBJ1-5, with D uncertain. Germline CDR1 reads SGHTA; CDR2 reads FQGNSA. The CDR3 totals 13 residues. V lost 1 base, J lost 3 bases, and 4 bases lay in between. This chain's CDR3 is CASSLGPNQPQHF. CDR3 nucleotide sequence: TGTGCCAGCAGCTTAGGGCCCAATCAGCCCCAGCATTTT.

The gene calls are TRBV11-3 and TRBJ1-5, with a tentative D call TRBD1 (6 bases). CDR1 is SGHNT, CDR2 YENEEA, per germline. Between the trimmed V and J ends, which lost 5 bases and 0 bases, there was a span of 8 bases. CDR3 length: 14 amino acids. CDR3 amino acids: CASSIQGSNQPQHF. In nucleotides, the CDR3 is TGTGCCAGCAGCATACAGGGTAGCAATCAGCCCCAGCATTTT.

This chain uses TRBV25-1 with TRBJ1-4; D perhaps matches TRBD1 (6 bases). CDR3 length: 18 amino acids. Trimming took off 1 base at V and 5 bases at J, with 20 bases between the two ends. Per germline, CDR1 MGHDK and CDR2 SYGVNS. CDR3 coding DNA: TGTGCCAGCAGTGAATGGGAAAACAGGGCGGGTTTAAATGAAAAACTGTTTTTT. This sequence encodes CASSEWENRAGLNEKLFF. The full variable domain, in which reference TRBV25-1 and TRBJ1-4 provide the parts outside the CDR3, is EADIYQTPRYLVIGTGKKITLECSQTMGHDKMYWYQQDPGMELHLIHYSYGVNSTEKGDLSSESTVSRIRTEHFPLTLESARPSHTSQYLCASSEWENRAGLNEKLFFGSGTQLSVL.